These 10 T cell receptor beta chains came from one sample sequenced in a study of OX40 agonist ivuxolimab in advanced cancers. The data were produced by immunoSEQ multiplex PCR, yet TCRdb's version contains in-frame clones alone and is incomplete. The repertoire holds under 75,000 clones, with roughly 87% as singletons. Material: CD4+ or CD8+ T cells sorted from blood, obtained in a trial of the OX40 agonist ivuxolimab. Receptors originate from an adult with an advanced solid tumor such as melanoma, head and neck, liver or kidney cancer.

This chain connects TRBV29-1 to TRBJ1-5; no reliable D call. Germline CDR1 reads SQVTM; CDR2 reads ANQGSEA. The CDR3 is made up of 13 amino acids. The V end was cut by 4 bases, the J end by 7 bases, with 14 bases between. The CDR3: CSVGYGRYQPQHF. DNA for the CDR3: TGCAGCGTTGGTTACGGTCGATACCAGCCCCAGCATTTT.

The V and J genes are TRBV4-2 and TRBJ2-3, with 7 positions matching TRBD1. The V gene end was trimmed by 1 base and the J gene end by 0 bases; junction bases not matched to a gene: 1. CDR3 size: 15 residues. Germline CDR1 and CDR2: LGHNA and YNFKEQ. The CDR3 spells CASSQGDSSTDTQYF. CDR3 DNA sequence: TGTGCCAGCAGCCAAGGGGACAGCAGCACAGATACGCAGTATTTT.

This rearrangement joins TRBV6-1 to TRBJ1-2, with a weak D call TRBD1 (5 bases). The germline V gene has CDR1 MNHNS and CDR2 SASEGT. Trimming cost V 4 bases and J 2 bases, with 11 bases left between them. The CDR3 covers 14 residues. CDR3 DNA: TGTGCCAGCAGTGTCGGGGCTAGAAACTATGGCTACACCTTC. It is translated as CASSVGARNYGYTF.

The CDR3 is CASSPPTGEVHTEAFF. The CDR3 nucleotides read TGTGCCAGCAGCCCCCCGACAGGGGAAGTCCACACTGAAGCTTTCTTT. This chain connects TRBV5-6 to TRBJ1-1; TRBD1 agrees at 8 bases. Germline CDR1 is SGHDT and CDR2 is YYEEEE. The CDR3 loop spans 16 amino acids. The J segment lost 3 bases and the V segment lost 4 bases, leaving 11 bases of the junction unmatched.

This chain joins TRBV5-1 and TRBJ1-1; D not certain. Germline lookup yields CDR1 SGHRS and CDR2 YFSETQ. The CDR3 has 17 residues. Trimming cost V 0 bases and J 8 bases, with 23 bases left between them. As DNA, the CDR3 is TGCGCCAGCAGCTTGGCCATTGTTCGCCGGAGCCCAGGAGAAGCTTTCTTT. It codes for CASSLAIVRRSPGEAFF.

V gene TRBV6-1 combines with J gene TRBJ2-2, with D unclear. Germline V gene sequence: CDR1 MNHNS, CDR2 SASEGT. The V gene lost 2 bases and the J gene lost 8 bases, with 9 bases spanning the gap. This CDR3 is built from 13 residues. This chain's CDR3 is CASSETALGELFF. Written as DNA, the CDR3 is TGTGCCAGCAGTGAAACGGCTTTAGGGGAGCTGTTTTTT.

The V and J genes are TRBV25-1 and TRBJ2-3; 7 nucleotides agree with TRBD2. The CDR3 spans 16 residues. J gave up 4 bases and V 1 base, and 8 bases lay outside the gene matches. The germline V gene encodes CDR1 MGHDK and CDR2 SYGVNS. The CDR3 sequence is CASSEWKAGVADTQYF. The DNA of the CDR3 is TGTGCCAGCAGTGAATGGAAGGCGGGAGTCGCAGATACGCAGTATTTT.

The chain links TRBV27 to TRBJ2-5; a possible D gene is TRBD1 (5 bases). The end of the DNA fits TRBJ2-7 better, so the J call may be wrong. Germline loops: CDR1 MNHEY, CDR2 SMNVEV (reference sequence). CDR3 size: 13 residues. CDR3 loop: CASSLRQYYEQYF. CDR3 nucleotide sequence: TGTGCCAGCAGTCTGCGACAGTACTACGAGCAGTACTTC.

This chain connects TRBV30 to TRBJ2-1; 8 bases align to TRBD2. J lost 8 bases, V lost 5 bases, and 11 bases had no gene match. Germline V lookup: CDR1 GTSNPN, CDR2 SVGIG (reference sequence). The CDR3 runs 14 residues. As DNA, the CDR3 is TGTGCCTGGGCCCTCTTAGCGGGAAGGTATGAGCAGTTCTTC. Its protein product is CAWALLAGRYEQFF.

The rearrangement uses TRBV7-9 and TRBJ1-2; tentative D call: TRBD1 (5 bases). This CDR3 is built from 12 residues. Germline CDR1 and CDR2: SEHNR and FQNEAQ (reference sequence). The V gene lost 1 base and the J gene lost 5 bases, with 5 bases spanning the gap. This chain's CDR3 is CASSLGTYGYTF. CDR3 DNA sequence: TGTGCCAGCAGCTTAGGGACATATGGCTACACCTTC.